One TCR beta chain is described in this entry. Its antigen remains unknown. The PCR ran on 60 Vbeta and 13 Jbeta primers. TCRdb's copy holds only in-frame clones and misses some; the assay was immunoSEQ multiplex PCR. The data contain approximately 100,000 clones, approximately 80% of them singletons. These data are taken from a study of cytomegalovirus exposure and HLA in healthy donors. Study results and limitations: In a later analysis, a missense DCLRE1C variant was linked to TCR beta V- and J-gene trimming.

Germline V lookup: CDR1 GTSNPN, CDR2 SVGIG (reference sequence). The CDR3 is made up of 15 amino acids. The V end was cut by 2 bases, the J end by 0 bases, with 13 bases between. This chain uses TRBV30 with TRBJ1-1, with D uncertain. The TCR originated in a man aged 18 to 30 in good health and CMV-seronegative. The sample taken for sequencing was PBMCs. The CDR3 sequence: CAWSPPTRLNTEAFF. CDR3 bases: TGTGCCTGGAGTCCACCGACACGATTGAACACTGAAGCTTTCTTT.